This T cell receptor beta chain was profiled in a study of shared clonotypes between healthy human individuals. The method was immunoSEQ multiplex PCR; TCRdb's version includes in-frame clones alone and lacks a portion of them. The sample carries a few million clones, 90% to 95% recorded once. Regarding this clone: Other DNA sequences in this sample translate to the same CDR3.

The clonotype originates from a man aged 18 to 35 in good health. Some clones in this sample may be carry-over from other donors' samples. Sequenced input: naive CD4+ T cells from PBMCs. Described subset: CD45RA+ positively selected.

The CDR3: CASSISSGANVLTF. The CDR3 coding sequence is TGTGCCAGTAGTATCTCCTCTGGGGCCAACGTCCTGACTTTC. The chain employs TRBV19 and TRBJ2-6, with unresolved D. The CDR3 runs to 14 residues. Germline CDR1 is LNHDA and CDR2 is SQIVND (reference sequence). Trimming pared 3 bases from V and 0 bases from J, leaving 3 bases between.